Each of the 10 T cell receptor beta chains below was sequenced from the same sample in a study of blood T cell repertoires in COVID-19. Sequencing used immunoSEQ multiplex PCR; TCRdb keeps in-frame clones, though not all of them. The sample gives around 260,000 clones, approximately 92% of which show up once; 1% to 1.3% is in the top ten. The sample consisted of PBMCs or T cells enriched from blood (not recorded which). Receptor source: a woman younger than 45 who had recovered from COVID-19.

The chain links TRBV2 to TRBJ1-3; unclear D gene. The V and J ends lost 3 bases and 0 bases respectively, with 6 bases between them. This CDR3 has 14 amino acids. Germline assignment: CDR1 SNHLY and CDR2 FYNNEI. The CDR3 protein is CASSDPGSGNTIYF. In nucleotides, the CDR3 is TGTGCCAGCAGTGATCCGGGCTCTGGAAACACCATATATTTT.

The chain carries TRBV30 and TRBJ2-2; TRBD2 matches 10 bases. This CDR3 comprises 14 residues. CDR1 is GTSNPN and CDR2 is SVGIG in the germline V gene (reference sequence). J gave up 1 base and V 6 bases, and 2 bases lay outside the gene matches. CDR3 in amino acids: CACRTSGNTGELFF. The CDR3 DNA reads TGTGCCTGTAGGACTAGCGGGAACACCGGGGAGCTGTTTTTT.

The chain has TRBV7-2 and TRBJ2-2; 10 bases map to TRBD2. The V gene end was trimmed by 5 bases and the J gene end by 7 bases; junction bases not matched to a gene: 4. This CDR3 spans 14 amino acids. Germline CDR1 is SGHTA and CDR2 is FQGNSA. CDR3 residues: CASSLLAGDGELFF. Here the CDR3 DNA reads TGTGCCAGCAGCCTCCTAGCGGGAGACGGGGAGCTGTTTTTT.

The rearrangement joins TRBV10-3 to TRBJ1-1, with 8 bases fitting TRBD1. The CDR3 length is 14 residues. Unmatched junction bases numbered 4, after V lost 3 bases and J lost 4 bases. CDR1 is ENHRY and CDR2 is SYGVKD in the germline V gene. CDR3 sequence (DNA): TGTGCCATCAGTGAAGGACAGGGATCCACTGAAGCTTTCTTT. Translated: CAISEGQGSTEAFF.

The CDR3 loop is CASSLAQMGPNTEAFF. The CDR3 bases are TGTGCCAGCAGCTTAGCGCAAATGGGCCCCAACACTGAAGCTTTCTTT. V usage is TRBV7-6 and J usage is TRBJ1-1; D unresolved. V was pared by 0 bases and J by 2 bases, with 13 bases between. Germline CDR1 SGHVS, CDR2 FNYEAQ. The CDR3 length is 16 residues.

CDR3 loop: CASSHGTVYEQYF. The CDR3 DNA sequence: TGTGCCAGCAGCCACGGGACTGTCTACGAGCAGTACTTC. The genes are TRBV25-1 and TRBJ2-7, with D possibly being TRBD2 (6 bases). CDR3 length: 13 residues. V was trimmed by 6 bases and J by 3 bases, leaving 12 bases between them. Germline values: CDR1 MGHDK, CDR2 SYGVNS.

The chain has TRBV27 and TRBJ1-1; perhaps TRBD1 as D (6 bases). Germline assignment: CDR1 MNHEY and CDR2 SMNVEV (reference sequence). This CDR3 spans 13 amino acids. V gave up 6 bases and J gave up 1 base, with 9 bases separating them. This CDR3 reads CASRPGQNTEAFF. CDR3 nucleotide sequence: TGTGCCAGCAGACCGGGACAGAACACTGAAGCTTTCTTT.

This clone was seen just once. This chain links TRBV12-3 or TRBV12-4 with TRBJ1-2; TRBD1 matches 10 bases. The CDR3 covers 13 residues. V dropped 3 bases and J dropped 7; count of bases not matched to a gene: 2. In nucleotides, the CDR3 is TGTGCCAGCAGTTTGGGGACAGGGGCTGGCTACACCTTC. Translated, it gives CASSLGTGAGYTF.

The chain employs TRBV27 and TRBJ2-1; D not certain. This CDR3 spans 11 amino acids. CDR1 is MNHEY and CDR2 is SMNVEV in the germline V gene (reference sequence). The germline V and J ends were trimmed by 8 bases and 7 bases, with 9 bases remaining between them. CDR3 protein: CASGLRNEQFF. The CDR3 DNA is TGTGCCAGCGGGCTACGGAATGAGCAGTTCTTC.

The chain employs TRBV27 and TRBJ2-6; 7 nucleotides align to TRBD1. Trimming at V came to 6 bases and at J to 2 bases, leaving 4 bases not matched to a gene. CDR3 size: 15 residues. CDR1 MNHEY and CDR2 SMNVEV come from the germline V gene (reference sequence). CDR3 sequence reads: CASRVQGAGANVLTF. CDR3 DNA sequence: TGTGCCAGCAGAGTTCAGGGGGCTGGGGCCAACGTCCTGACTTTC.